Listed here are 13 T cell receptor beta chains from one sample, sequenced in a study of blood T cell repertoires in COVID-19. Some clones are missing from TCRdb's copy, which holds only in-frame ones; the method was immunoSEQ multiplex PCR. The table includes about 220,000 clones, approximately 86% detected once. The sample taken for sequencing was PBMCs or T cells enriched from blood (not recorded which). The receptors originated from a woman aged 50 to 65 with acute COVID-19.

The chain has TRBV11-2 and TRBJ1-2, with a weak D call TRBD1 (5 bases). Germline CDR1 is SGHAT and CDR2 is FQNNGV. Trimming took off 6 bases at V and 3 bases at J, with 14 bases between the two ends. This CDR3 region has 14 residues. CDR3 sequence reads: CASRPGGADYGYTF. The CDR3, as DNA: TGTGCCAGCAGACCGGGCGGGGCCGACTATGGCTACACCTTC.

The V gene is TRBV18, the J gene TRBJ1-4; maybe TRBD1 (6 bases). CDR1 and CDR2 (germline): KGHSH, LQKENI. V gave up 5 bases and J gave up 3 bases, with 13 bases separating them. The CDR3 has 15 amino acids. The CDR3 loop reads CASSENRAPNEKLFF. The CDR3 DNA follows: TGTGCCAGCTCAGAGAACAGGGCGCCTAATGAAAAACTGTTTTTT.

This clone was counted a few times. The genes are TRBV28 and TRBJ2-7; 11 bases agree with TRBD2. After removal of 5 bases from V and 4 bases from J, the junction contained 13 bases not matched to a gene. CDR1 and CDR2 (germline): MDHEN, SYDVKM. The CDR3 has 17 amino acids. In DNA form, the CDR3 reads TGTGCCAGCAGTCCAAGCTCTACTAGCGGGAGTTGGTACGAGCAGTACTTC. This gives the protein CASSPSSTSGSWYEQYF.

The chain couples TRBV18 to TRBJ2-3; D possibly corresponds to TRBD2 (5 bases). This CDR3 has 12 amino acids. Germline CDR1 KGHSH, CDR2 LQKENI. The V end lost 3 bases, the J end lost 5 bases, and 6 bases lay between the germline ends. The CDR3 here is CASSPRGDTQYF. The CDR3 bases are TGTGCCAGCTCACCCCGGGGAGATACGCAGTATTTT.

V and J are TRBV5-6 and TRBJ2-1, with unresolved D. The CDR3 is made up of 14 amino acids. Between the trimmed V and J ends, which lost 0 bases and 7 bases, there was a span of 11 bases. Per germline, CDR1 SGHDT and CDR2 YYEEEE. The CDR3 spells CASSLELPSNEQFF. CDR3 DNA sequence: TGTGCCAGCAGCTTGGAACTGCCCTCAAATGAGCAGTTCTTC.

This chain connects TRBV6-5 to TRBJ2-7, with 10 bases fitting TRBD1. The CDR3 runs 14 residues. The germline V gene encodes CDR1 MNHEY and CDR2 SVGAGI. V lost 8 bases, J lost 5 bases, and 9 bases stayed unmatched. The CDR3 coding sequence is TGTGCCAGCCATCCGGGACAGGGGATTCACGAGCAGTACTTC. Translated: CASHPGQGIHEQYF.

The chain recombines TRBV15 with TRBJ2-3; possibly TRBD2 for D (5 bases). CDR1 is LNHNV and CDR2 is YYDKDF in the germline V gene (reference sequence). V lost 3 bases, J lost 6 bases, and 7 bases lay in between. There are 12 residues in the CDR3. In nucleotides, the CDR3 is TGTGCCACCAGCAGGGTAGCGGATACGCAGTATTTT. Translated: CATSRVADTQYF.

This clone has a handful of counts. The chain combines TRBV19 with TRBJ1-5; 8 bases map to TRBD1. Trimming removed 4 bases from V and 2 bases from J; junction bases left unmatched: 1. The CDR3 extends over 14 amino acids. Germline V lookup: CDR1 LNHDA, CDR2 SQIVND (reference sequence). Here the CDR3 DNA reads TGTGCCAGTAGTACAGGGGGCGGCAATCAGCCCCAGCATTTT. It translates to CASSTGGGNQPQHF.

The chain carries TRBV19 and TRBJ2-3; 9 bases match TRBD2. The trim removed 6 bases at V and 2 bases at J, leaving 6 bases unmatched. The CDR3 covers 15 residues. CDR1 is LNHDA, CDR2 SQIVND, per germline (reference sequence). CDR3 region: CASSKLAGITDTQYF. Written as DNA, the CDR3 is TGTGCCAGTAGCAAGCTAGCGGGGATCACAGATACGCAGTATTTT.

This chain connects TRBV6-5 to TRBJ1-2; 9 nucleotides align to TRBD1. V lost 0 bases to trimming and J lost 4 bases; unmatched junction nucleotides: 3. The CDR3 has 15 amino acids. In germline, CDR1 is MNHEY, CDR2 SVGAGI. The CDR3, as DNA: TGTGCCAGCAGTTACTCCGGGACAGGGTCCTATGGCTACACCTTC. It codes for CASSYSGTGSYGYTF.

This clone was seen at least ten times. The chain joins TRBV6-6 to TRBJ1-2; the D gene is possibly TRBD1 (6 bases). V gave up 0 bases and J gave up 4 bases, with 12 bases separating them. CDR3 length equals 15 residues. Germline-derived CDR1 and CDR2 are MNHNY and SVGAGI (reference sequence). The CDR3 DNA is TGTGCCAGCAGTTACTCCACGCAGGGGAGCTATGGCTACACCTTC. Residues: CASSYSTQGSYGYTF.

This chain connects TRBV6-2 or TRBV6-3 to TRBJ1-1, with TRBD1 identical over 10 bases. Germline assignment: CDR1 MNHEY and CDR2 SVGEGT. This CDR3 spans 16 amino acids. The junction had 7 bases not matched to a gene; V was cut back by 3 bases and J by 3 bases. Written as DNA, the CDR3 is TGTGCCAGCAGTTATAGGACAGGGGGAGCAGACACTGAAGCTTTCTTT. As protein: CASSYRTGGADTEAFF.

Here the CDR3 DNA reads TGCGCCAGCAGCTGGGCGGGACAGTCCCCGACCTACGAGCAGTACTTC. It specifies CASSWAGQSPTYEQYF. V usage is TRBV5-1 and J usage is TRBJ2-7, with D perhaps matching TRBD1 (7 bases). The V gene lost 3 bases and the J gene lost 2 bases, with 18 bases spanning the gap. The CDR3 is made up of 16 amino acids. Germline values: CDR1 SGHRS, CDR2 YFSETQ.